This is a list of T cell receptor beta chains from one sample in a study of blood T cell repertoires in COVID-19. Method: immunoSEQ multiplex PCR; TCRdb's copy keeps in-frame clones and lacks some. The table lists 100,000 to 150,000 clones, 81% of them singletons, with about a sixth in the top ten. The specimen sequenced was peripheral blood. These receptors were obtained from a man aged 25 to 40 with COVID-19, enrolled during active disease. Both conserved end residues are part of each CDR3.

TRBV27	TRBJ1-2	CASSPGQGAYGYTF
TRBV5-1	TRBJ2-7	CASSLASSYEQYF
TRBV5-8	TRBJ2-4	CASSPGGAGGNIQYF
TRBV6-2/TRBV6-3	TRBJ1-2	CASSPNHQGGTYGYTF
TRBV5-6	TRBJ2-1	CASSLGDREDRNEQFF
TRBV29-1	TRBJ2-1	CSVVRLNNEQFF
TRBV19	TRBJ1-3	CASTPRGRVSGNTIYF
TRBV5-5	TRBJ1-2	CASSIQGANYGYTF
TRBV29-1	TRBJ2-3	CSVEEIQRDTQYF
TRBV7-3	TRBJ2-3	CASKQQGHTDTQYF
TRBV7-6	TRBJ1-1	CASSLQENTEAFF
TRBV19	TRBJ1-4	CASSISGKSEKLFF
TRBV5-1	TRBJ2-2	CASSSTSGGDTGELFF
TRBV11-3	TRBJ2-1	CASSSGSISYNEQFF
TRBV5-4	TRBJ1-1	CASSLALQGGGDTEAFF
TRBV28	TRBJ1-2	CASSRKTVPSQEGYTF
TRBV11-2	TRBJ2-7	CASSLVSGQATYEQYF
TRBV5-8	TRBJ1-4	CASRYQGSGEKLFF
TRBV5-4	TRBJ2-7	CASSSRTEYEQYF
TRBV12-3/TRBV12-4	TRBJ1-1	CASTRGNTEAFF
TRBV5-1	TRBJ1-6	CASSLDPGESPLHF
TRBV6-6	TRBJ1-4	CASRLDGTTNEKLFF
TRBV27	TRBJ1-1	CASRVQGENTEAFF
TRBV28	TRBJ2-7	CASSSHFSGDAYEQYF
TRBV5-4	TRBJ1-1	CASSLEMGANTEAFF
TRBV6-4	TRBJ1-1	CASSERGNTEAFF
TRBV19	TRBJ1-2	CASSLLPGQSHGYTF
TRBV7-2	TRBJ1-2	CASSSDGGLYGYTF
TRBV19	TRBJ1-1	CASSPLIMNTEAFF
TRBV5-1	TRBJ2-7	CASSLNSYEQYF
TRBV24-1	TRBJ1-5	CATATGVNQPQHF